This TCR beta chain originates from a study of cytomegalovirus exposure and HLA in healthy donors. Study background: Of the donors genotyped, a few hundred in all, 75% to 85% fell in the Caucasian-associated ancestry cluster. Study results and caveats: Rare sequences made up most TCRs, while some public TCRs were found in many donors. Upon later analysis, TCR association rates were observed to vary by HLA locus, being highest for DRB1 and lowest for HLA-C.

The study ran its PCR with 60 Vbeta and 13 Jbeta primers. TCRdb's copy holds only in-frame clones and misses some; the assay was immunoSEQ multiplex PCR. The profile shows under 250,000 clones, 65% to 90% of them singletons. This clone was detected only a few times. What it binds is unknown. V shed 6 bases, J shed 6 bases, and the junction held 9 bases outside the gene matches. The CDR3 runs 14 residues. Germline CDR1 reads MDHEN; CDR2 reads SYDVKM. The sequenced material came from PBMCs. The chain employs TRBV28 and TRBJ2-7; 9 bases line up with TRBD1. The TCR was taken from a woman aged 45-65 years in good health and CMV-seronegative. The CDR3: CASSQPGQGSEQYF. The CDR3 DNA follows: TGTGCCAGCAGCCAACCGGGACAGGGCTCCGAGCAGTACTTC. Full variable domain (rest looked up from reference TRBV28 and TRBJ2-7): DVKVTQSSRYLVKRTGEKVFLECVQDMDHENMFWYRQDPGLGLRLIYFSYDVKMKEKGDIPEGYSVSREKKERFSLILESASTNQTSMYLCASSQPGQGSEQYFGPGTRLTVT.